What follows are 22 T cell receptor beta chains derived from one specimen sequenced in a study of cytomegalovirus exposure and HLA in healthy donors. Researchers ran the PCR with 60 Vbeta and 13 Jbeta primers. TCRdb's table, derived via immunoSEQ multiplex PCR, lists solely in-frame clones and lacks some. There are 45,000 to 55,000 clones in the sample; roughly 80% occur only once, and 7% to 10% lies in the top ten. The sequencing input was PBMCs. The receptors derive from a man younger than 45 in good health and CMV-seropositive.

This rearrangement joins TRBV6-6 to TRBJ2-7; D unresolved. The CDR3 spans 15 residues. With 0 bases removed from V and 2 bases from J, the gap between germline ends came to 11 bases. From germline, CDR1 is MNHNY and CDR2 SVGAGI (reference sequence). The CDR3 loop is CASSYSGPTAYEQYF. CDR3 DNA: TGTGCCAGCAGTTACTCGGGCCCCACGGCCTACGAGCAGTACTTC.

This clone was detected once. The chain uses TRBV2 and TRBJ1-6, with TRBD1 matching 7 bases. CDR1 and CDR2 from the germline V gene are SNHLY and FYNNEI. The CDR3 extends over 19 amino acids. V shed 4 bases and J 6 bases; nucleotides not matched to a gene: 18. The CDR3 coding sequence is TGTGCCAGCAGTGGGAGCTTCTACAGGGGATTCCTTGGTAATTCACCCCTCCACTTT. Residues: CASSGSFYRGFLGNSPLHF.

This clone was seen only once. The chain has TRBV9 and TRBJ2-2; tentative D call: TRBD2 (6 bases). Germline lookup yields CDR1 SGDLS and CDR2 YYNGEE. Trimming pared 0 bases from V and 6 bases from J, leaving 15 bases between. The CDR3 is made up of 16 amino acids. Here the CDR3 DNA reads TGTGCCAGCAGCGTAGAGGAGGGGCGCGTCGCCGGGGAGCTGTTTTTT. This codes for CASSVEEGRVAGELFF. The variable domain in full, completed from reference TRBV9 and TRBJ2-2, reads DSGVTQTPKHLITATGQRVTLRCSPRSGDLSVYWYQQSLDQGLQFLIQYYNGEERAKGNILERFSAQQFPDLHSELNLSSLELGDSALYFCASSVEEGRVAGELFFGEGSRLTVL.

The J gene is TRBJ2-3, the V gene TRBV18; D may be TRBD2 (6 bases). The CDR3 has 14 amino acids. The V end lost 2 bases, the J end lost 5 bases, and 11 bases lay between the germline ends. Per germline, CDR1 KGHSH and CDR2 LQKENI. For the CDR3, the DNA is TGTGCCAGCTCACCATCGGGGGAAAGAGATACGCAGTATTTT. Amino acid sequence: CASSPSGERDTQYF.

This clone came up once. The CDR3 DNA reads TGTGCCAGCAGCCCCCGGACGGACTTGAACTATGGCTACACCTTC. Translation: CASSPRTDLNYGYTF. The rearrangement joins TRBV13 to TRBJ1-2; D remains unclear. V lost 5 bases and J 2 bases, leaving 15 bases between the germline ends. CDR1 is PRHDT and CDR2 is FYEKMQ in the germline V gene (reference sequence). The CDR3 loop spans 15 amino acids. Variable domain in full (rest from reference TRBV13 and TRBJ1-2): AAGVIQSPRHLIKEKRETATLKCYPIPRHDTVYWYQQGPGQDPQFLISFYEKMQSDKGSIPDRFSAQQFSDYHSELNMSSLELGDSALYFCASSPRTDLNYGYTFGSGTRLTVV.

V gene TRBV13 combines with J gene TRBJ2-2; tentatively, D is TRBD2 (6 bases). V gave up 5 bases and J gave up 5 bases, with 9 bases separating them. The CDR3 consists of 13 residues. The germline V gene encodes CDR1 PRHDT and CDR2 FYEKMQ (reference sequence). CDR3 protein: CASSPGETGELFF. CDR3 coding DNA: TGTGCCAGCAGCCCGGGGGAGACCGGGGAGCTGTTTTTT.

The gene calls are TRBV7-9 and TRBJ1-2; the match to TRBD1 covers 7 bases. This CDR3 has 15 amino acids. Germline V gene sequence: CDR1 SEHNR, CDR2 FQNEAQ (reference sequence). The V segment lost 1 base and the J segment 4 bases; nucleotides outside the gene matches: 6. The CDR3 DNA follows: TGTGCCAGCAGCTTAGGGGACAGTCGAAGCTATGGCTACACCTTC. As protein: CASSLGDSRSYGYTF.

This chain uses TRBV19 with TRBJ1-6; 8 bases map to TRBD1. CDR3 length equals 16 residues. The J segment lost 5 bases and the V segment lost 11 bases, leaving 14 bases of the junction unmatched. CDR1 is LNHDA, CDR2 SQIVND, per germline (reference sequence). The CDR3 protein is CASTGDPTIHNSPLHF. Here the CDR3 DNA reads TGTGCCTCGACAGGGGACCCGACTATTCATAATTCACCCCTCCACTTT. Drawing the rest from reference TRBV19 and TRBJ1-6, the complete variable domain is DGGITQSPKYLFRKEGQNVTLSCEQNLNHDAMYWYRQDPGQGLRLIYYSQIVNDFQKGDIAEGYSVSREKKESFPLTVTSAQKNPTAFYLCASTGDPTIHNSPLHFGNGTRLTVT.

This rearrangement joins TRBV5-4 to TRBJ2-6; 7 bases agree with TRBD2. The CDR3 sequence is 18 residues long. V shed 3 bases, J shed 1 base, and the junction held 10 bases outside the gene matches. Per the germline V gene, CDR1 is SGHNT and CDR2 is YYREEE (reference sequence). The CDR3 coding sequence is TGTGCCAGCAGCTGGGGGGGACCAACGGTTTCTGGGGCCAACGTCCTGACTTTC. It yields the protein CASSWGGPTVSGANVLTF.

This clone was counted once. The chain recombines TRBV9 with TRBJ1-5; D gene uncertain. The CDR3 is 14 residues long. Germline assignment: CDR1 SGDLS and CDR2 YYNGEE. Trimming removed 0 bases at V and 1 base at J, with 5 bases between. The CDR3 sequence: CASSVGQSNQPQHF. CDR3 bases: TGTGCCAGCAGCGTAGGTCAAAGCAATCAGCCCCAGCATTTT. Using reference TRBV9 and TRBJ1-5 for the parts outside the CDR3, the full variable domain is DSGVTQTPKHLITATGQRVTLRCSPRSGDLSVYWYQQSLDQGLQFLIQYYNGEERAKGNILERFSAQQFPDLHSELNLSSLELGDSALYFCASSVGQSNQPQHFGDGTRLSIL.

The chain joins TRBV6-5 to TRBJ1-1, with 8 bases identical to TRBD1. CDR3 size: 13 residues. Germline V gene lookup returns CDR1 MNHEY and CDR2 SVGAGI. V shed 6 bases, J shed 3 bases, and the junction held 3 bases outside the gene matches. Here the CDR3 reads CASRDRAHTEAFF. In nucleotides, the CDR3 is TGTGCCAGCAGGGACAGGGCCCACACTGAAGCTTTCTTT.

The chain combines TRBV19 with TRBJ1-2, with TRBD1 identical over 7 bases. CDR1 LNHDA and CDR2 SQIVND come from the germline V gene (reference sequence). V was pared by 8 bases and J by 4 bases, with 4 bases of the junction left unmatched. There are 12 residues in the CDR3. CDR3: CASSRDSYGYTF. The CDR3 DNA reads TGTGCCAGTTCAAGGGACAGCTATGGCTACACCTTC.

This clone was seen only once. This sequence joins TRBV5-1 and TRBJ1-6; a possible D gene is TRBD1 (5 bases). CDR3 size: 15 residues. Germline V gene lookup returns CDR1 SGHRS and CDR2 YFSETQ. Between the trimmed V and J ends, which lost 3 bases and 7 bases, there was a span of 14 bases. The CDR3 reads CASSSGGLGNSPLHF. DNA of the CDR3: TGCGCCAGCAGCTCGGGGGGGTTGGGGAATTCACCCCTCCACTTT.

The chain is built from TRBV29-1 and TRBJ2-7, with 11 bases identical to TRBD1. Looked up from germline, CDR1 is SQVTM and CDR2 is ANQGSEA. The CDR3 totals 14 residues. Trimming at V came to 6 bases and at J to 1 base, leaving 5 bases not matched to a gene. CDR3 sequence: CSVEDRGQSYEQYF. Written as DNA, the CDR3 is TGCAGCGTGGAGGACAGGGGGCAATCCTACGAGCAGTACTTC.

The V and J genes are TRBV2 and TRBJ1-4; 10 nucleotides line up with TRBD1. Germline V lookup: CDR1 SNHLY, CDR2 FYNNEI. The J segment lost 8 bases and the V segment lost 4 bases, leaving 4 bases of the junction unmatched. The CDR3 loop spans 14 amino acids. DNA of the CDR3: TGTGCCAGCAGTGGACAGGGGGCAAGGGAAAAACTGTTTTTT. It specifies CASSGQGAREKLFF.

The chain carries TRBV5-1 and TRBJ2-2, with 11 positions matching TRBD2. The junction had 4 bases not matched to a gene; V was cut back by 5 bases and J by 4 bases. This CDR3 region has 15 residues. Germline CDR1 is SGHRS and CDR2 is YFSETQ. The CDR3 spells CASSPSGGFTGELFF. The CDR3 DNA is TGCGCCAGCAGTCCTAGCGGGGGGTTCACCGGGGAGCTGTTTTTT.

This rearrangement joins TRBV19 to TRBJ1-1, with 7 bases lining up with TRBD1. CDR1 and CDR2 (germline): LNHDA, SQIVND (reference sequence). Losses at the gene ends were 10 bases for V and 1 base for J; bases not matched to a gene: 9. The CDR3 contains 14 residues. In DNA, the CDR3 is TGTGCCATAAAAGCCGGGACAGCGAACACTGAAGCTTTCTTT. Translated, it gives CAIKAGTANTEAFF.

The chain couples TRBV11-1 to TRBJ1-5; D is perhaps TRBD1 (5 bases). V was pared by 1 base and J by 1 base, with 5 bases between. CDR1 is SGHAT and CDR2 is FQDESV in the germline V gene (reference sequence). The CDR3 has 14 residues. CDR3 sequence: CASSLEGSNQPQHF. CDR3 DNA sequence: TGTGCCAGCAGCTTAGAGGGGAGCAATCAGCCCCAGCATTTT.

The chain has TRBV6-1 and TRBJ1-3; 9 positions match TRBD1. This CDR3 spans 20 amino acids. Germline trimming cut 4 bases from V and 0 bases from J; bases unmatched to any gene: 16. Germline assignment: CDR1 MNHNS and CDR2 SASEGT. CDR3 sequence (DNA): TGTGCCAGCAGTGGGATCTTGGGACAGGGCTCGGTTAGCTCTGGAAACACCATATATTTT. It translates to CASSGILGQGSVSSGNTIYF.

V usage is TRBV5-1 and J usage is TRBJ1-2; 11 bases fit TRBD1. CDR1 and CDR2 (germline): SGHRS, YFSETQ. This CDR3 has 18 residues. V lost 0 bases to trimming and J lost 3 bases; unmatched junction nucleotides: 10. The CDR3 nucleotides read TGCGCCAGCAGCTTGGCCGGGACAGGGGGGCCACTAGACTATGGCTACACCTTC. It yields the protein CASSLAGTGGPLDYGYTF.

The rearrangement uses TRBV7-3 and TRBJ1-1; 7 nucleotides match TRBD1. In germline, CDR1 is SGHTA, CDR2 FQGTGA. The CDR3 extends over 16 amino acids. J was trimmed by 0 bases and V by 2 bases; bases with no gene match: 6. The CDR3, as DNA: TGTGCCAGCAGCTTAGGGGGGACAGTGGTGAACACTGAAGCTTTCTTT. Protein product: CASSLGGTVVNTEAFF.

The V call is TRBV27, the J call TRBJ1-5; D unclear. With 6 bases removed from V and 2 bases from J, the gap between germline ends came to 11 bases. The CDR3 extends over 14 amino acids. Germline assignment: CDR1 MNHEY and CDR2 SMNVEV (reference sequence). For the CDR3, the DNA is TGTGCCAGCAGACTAGGCGGGGGCAATCAGCCCCAGCATTTT. It encodes CASRLGGGNQPQHF.